Only a few counts were recorded for the clone carrying this T cell receptor beta chain. TCRdb redid the calling of the 5' RACE reads with MiXCR, one entry per CDR3 protein. The table has roughly 450,000 distinct CDR3 sequences, roughly 20% seen once. The data were obtained in a study of T-cell memory formation after mild COVID-19. The CDR3 loop spans 14 amino acids. The germline gives CDR1 KGHDR, CDR2 SFDVKD. V shed 8 bases and J 1 base; nucleotides not matched to a gene: 4. The chain recombines TRBV24-1 with TRBJ2-1; 7 positions match TRBD2. The TCR comes from an adult woman who had mild COVID-19 (a few samples of this study predate the infection). Cell type and time point are not known. Sequences were obtained from PBMCs or a T cell subset sorted from them (not recorded which). CDR3 region: CATKPSGSYNEQFF. Here the CDR3 DNA reads TGTGCCACCAAGCCTAGCGGTTCCTACAATGAGCAGTTCTTC.